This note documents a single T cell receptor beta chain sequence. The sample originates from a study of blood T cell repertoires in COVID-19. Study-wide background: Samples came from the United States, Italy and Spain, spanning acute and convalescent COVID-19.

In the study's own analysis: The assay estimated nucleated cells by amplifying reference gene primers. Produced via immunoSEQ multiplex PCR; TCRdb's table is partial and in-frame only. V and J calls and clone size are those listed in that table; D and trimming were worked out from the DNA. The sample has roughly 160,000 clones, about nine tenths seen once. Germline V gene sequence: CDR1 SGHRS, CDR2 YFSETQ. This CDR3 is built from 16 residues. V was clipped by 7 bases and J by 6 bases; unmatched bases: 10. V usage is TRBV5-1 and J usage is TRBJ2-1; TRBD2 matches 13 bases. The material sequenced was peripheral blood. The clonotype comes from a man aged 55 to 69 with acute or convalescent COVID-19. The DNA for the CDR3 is TGCGCCAGCGCGTTAGGAGGACTAGCGGGGGCCAATGAGCAGTTCTTC. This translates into CASALGGLAGANEQFF.